The rows below give T cell receptor beta chains drawn from one sample of a study of graft-versus-host responses after intestinal transplantation. Their recognized antigens are unknown. The table came from immunoSEQ multiplex PCR; TCRdb's copy has only in-frame clones and leaves some out. The sample yields 84,000 or so clones, roughly 92% seen once. Sample: unstimulated CD4+ T cells sorted from spleen or lymph node cells, taken before intestinal transplant. The origin of the receptors is a human donor who received an intestinal transplant. CDR3s include the opening cysteine and the closing phenylalanine or tryptophan. Fields, in order: clone size, D gene, J gene, V gene, CDR3 DNA, CDR3 protein. A D gene is named only where the DNA matches it firmly. Only part of the rows carry a size: once, few, many, or a class if the clone is expanded.

abundance: -; d_gene: TRBD2; j_gene: TRBJ2-3; v_gene: TRBV4-2; CDR3nt: TGTGCCAGCAGCCAAAACGCGGGGACTAGATTATCAGATACGCAGTATTTT; CDR3aa: CASSQNAGTRLSDTQYF
abundance: -; d_gene: -; j_gene: TRBJ2-3; v_gene: TRBV27; CDR3nt: TGTGCCAGCAGTTCCCCGGCTCGGCTGCCAGATACGCAGTATTTT; CDR3aa: CASSSPARLPDTQYF
abundance: -; d_gene: TRBD1; j_gene: TRBJ1-1; v_gene: TRBV6-5; CDR3nt: TGTGCCAGCAGGAGACAGGGGGGGAACACTGAAGCTTTCTTT; CDR3aa: CASRRQGGNTEAFF
abundance: once; d_gene: -; j_gene: TRBJ1-4; v_gene: TRBV4-1; CDR3nt: TGCGCCAGCAGCCAACCCCTAGGACAGAAAAGGGACGAAAAACTGTTTTTT; CDR3aa: CASSQPLGQKRDEKLFF
abundance: -; d_gene: TRBD1; j_gene: TRBJ2-1; v_gene: TRBV7-8; CDR3nt: TGTGCCAGCAGCTTAACCGGACAGGTAAGGAATGAGCAGTTCTTC; CDR3aa: CASSLTGQVRNEQFF
abundance: -; d_gene: -; j_gene: TRBJ1-2; v_gene: TRBV9; CDR3nt: TGTGCCAGCAGCGTAGTAAGGGGAGGTCTTCCTAACTATGGCTACACCTTC; CDR3aa: CASSVVRGGLPNYGYTF
abundance: -; d_gene: -; j_gene: TRBJ2-2; v_gene: TRBV27; CDR3nt: TGTGCCAGCGGTAGGGGCCCTCGTGATGGGTCTGCCGGGGAGCTGTTTTTT; CDR3aa: CASGRGPRDGSAGELFF
abundance: -; d_gene: -; j_gene: TRBJ2-2; v_gene: TRBV4-1; CDR3nt: TGCGCCAGCAGCCAAGTGGGTTCCCTTGCCGGGGAGCTGTTTTTT; CDR3aa: CASSQVGSLAGELFF
abundance: -; d_gene: -; j_gene: TRBJ1-6; v_gene: TRBV6-1; CDR3nt: TGTGCCAGCAGTGAAGCTAACCGGGACCCAAAAGTCCCCCTCCACTTT; CDR3aa: CASSEANRDPKVPLHF
abundance: -; d_gene: -; j_gene: TRBJ2-1; v_gene: TRBV9; CDR3nt: TGTGCCAGCAGCGTACGCCTTCCAGGTGAGCAGTTCTTC; CDR3aa: CASSVRLPGEQFF
abundance: -; d_gene: TRBD2; j_gene: TRBJ2-1; v_gene: TRBV29-1; CDR3nt: TGCAGCGCGAGGACTAGCGGGGTTTACAATGAGCAGTTCTTC; CDR3aa: CSARTSGVYNEQFF
abundance: -; d_gene: -; j_gene: TRBJ1-5; v_gene: TRBV7-6; CDR3nt: TGTGCCAGCAGCTTAGAGGGGAAGCCCCAGCATTTT; CDR3aa: CASSLEGKPQHF
abundance: -; d_gene: TRBD1; j_gene: TRBJ1-5; v_gene: TRBV2; CDR3nt: TGTGCCAGCAGAGGACAGGGTCAGCCCCAGCATTTT; CDR3aa: CASRGQGQPQHF
abundance: -; d_gene: TRBD2; j_gene: TRBJ2-7; v_gene: TRBV28; CDR3nt: TGTGCCAGCAGTTTAGGGCTAGCGGGAGCGACATACGAGCAGTACTTC; CDR3aa: CASSLGLAGATYEQYF
abundance: -; d_gene: TRBD2; j_gene: TRBJ2-5; v_gene: TRBV4-1; CDR3nt: TGCGCCAGCAGCCCCGGACTAGCGGGAGTTCAAGAGACCCAGTACTTC; CDR3aa: CASSPGLAGVQETQYF
abundance: -; d_gene: -; j_gene: TRBJ2-7; v_gene: TRBV5-5; CDR3nt: TGTGCCAGCAGCTTTGGTGACTTC; CDR3aa: CASSFGDF
abundance: -; d_gene: -; j_gene: TRBJ2-4; v_gene: TRBV30; CDR3nt: TGTGCCTGGAGAACGAACGCCAAAAACATTCAGTACTTC; CDR3aa: CAWRTNAKNIQYF
abundance: once; d_gene: TRBD2; j_gene: TRBJ2-7; v_gene: TRBV4-2; CDR3nt: TGTGCCAGCAGCCAAGTGGTACTAGCGGGAGCCTACGAGCAGTACTTC; CDR3aa: CASSQVVLAGAYEQYF
abundance: -; d_gene: -; j_gene: TRBJ2-1; v_gene: TRBV7-3; CDR3nt: TGTGCCAGCAGCCCGAACCGGGACCCTTACAATGAGCAGTTCTTC; CDR3aa: CASSPNRDPYNEQFF
abundance: -; d_gene: -; j_gene: TRBJ1-1; v_gene: TRBV5-8; CDR3nt: TGTGCCAGCAGCTCGGAACAGGGAGCGTGGAACACTGAAGCTTTCTTT; CDR3aa: CASSSEQGAWNTEAFF
abundance: -; d_gene: -; j_gene: TRBJ1-2; v_gene: TRBV4-1; CDR3nt: TGCGCCAGCAGCCAAGAATCCCAGGGCAAAGGGGGCTACACCTTC; CDR3aa: CASSQESQGKGGYTF
abundance: -; d_gene: -; j_gene: TRBJ1-5; v_gene: TRBV6-1; CDR3nt: TGTGCCAGCAGAAAACTAGGCAGCAATCAGCCCCAGCATTTT; CDR3aa: CASRKLGSNQPQHF
abundance: -; d_gene: -; j_gene: TRBJ2-5; v_gene: TRBV9; CDR3nt: TGTGCCAGCAGCCTACTTCTAGGGGCGGAGACCCAGTACTTC; CDR3aa: CASSLLLGAETQYF
abundance: -; d_gene: -; j_gene: TRBJ1-5; v_gene: TRBV7-2; CDR3nt: TGTGCCAGCAGCTTAGGACCGCAGCCCCAGCATTTT; CDR3aa: CASSLGPQPQHF
abundance: -; d_gene: -; j_gene: TRBJ1-3; v_gene: TRBV29-1; CDR3nt: TGCAGCGTCGCGGACCACCGCGGGGGAAACACCATATATTTT; CDR3aa: CSVADHRGGNTIYF
abundance: -; d_gene: -; j_gene: TRBJ1-5; v_gene: TRBV19; CDR3nt: TGTGCCAGTAGTAGTACAGGTACCAATCAGCCCCAGCATTTT; CDR3aa: CASSSTGTNQPQHF
abundance: -; d_gene: -; j_gene: TRBJ1-6; v_gene: TRBV7-9; CDR3nt: TGTGCCAGCAGCTTTTTATCGGGAGGAGTAAATTCACCCCTCCACTTT; CDR3aa: CASSFLSGGVNSPLHF
abundance: -; d_gene: TRBD2; j_gene: TRBJ2-5; v_gene: TRBV14; CDR3nt: TGTGCCAGCAGCCCATCTTTCGGGACTAGCGGGAGGGGAAAGGAGACCCAGTACTTC; CDR3aa: CASSPSFGTSGRGKETQYF
abundance: -; d_gene: -; j_gene: TRBJ1-2; v_gene: TRBV5-1; CDR3nt: TGCGCCAGCTCCATGGGGGGGAGTCGTTCTAACTATGGCTACACCTTC; CDR3aa: CASSMGGSRSNYGYTF
abundance: -; d_gene: TRBD1; j_gene: TRBJ1-5; v_gene: TRBV28; CDR3nt: TGTGCCAGCGCCGGGACAGCCTATCAGCCCCAGCATTTT; CDR3aa: CASAGTAYQPQHF
abundance: -; d_gene: -; j_gene: TRBJ2-7; v_gene: TRBV19; CDR3nt: TGTGCCAGTAGTACACAGGGAGGAGGCTACGAGCAGTACTTC; CDR3aa: CASSTQGGGYEQYF
abundance: -; d_gene: TRBD2; j_gene: TRBJ2-3; v_gene: TRBV4-1; CDR3nt: TGCGCCAGCAGCCAAGAGTTATGGCGGGAGGGCCGGGCAGATACGCAGTATTTT; CDR3aa: CASSQELWREGRADTQYF
abundance: -; d_gene: -; j_gene: TRBJ1-1; v_gene: TRBV5-4; CDR3nt: TGTGCCAGCAGCCGACCGGGAAGGGGGAACACTGAAGCTTTCTTT; CDR3aa: CASSRPGRGNTEAFF
abundance: -; d_gene: -; j_gene: TRBJ1-2; v_gene: TRBV5-1; CDR3nt: TGCGCCAGCAGCTTCTTTTCCGACTCCTATGGCTACACCTTC; CDR3aa: CASSFFSDSYGYTF
abundance: -; d_gene: TRBD2; j_gene: TRBJ2-5; v_gene: TRBV19; CDR3nt: TGTGCCAGTGCCTATAGCGGGAGGGCCCAAGAGACCCAGTACTTC; CDR3aa: CASAYSGRAQETQYF
abundance: -; d_gene: -; j_gene: TRBJ2-7; v_gene: TRBV5-8; CDR3nt: TGTGCCAGCACATCGGAGAGCTCCTACGAGCAGTACTTC; CDR3aa: CASTSESSYEQYF
abundance: -; d_gene: -; j_gene: TRBJ2-5; v_gene: TRBV5-1; CDR3nt: TGCGCCAGCAGCTTGTTAAGCCCCGAAGAGACCCAGTACTTC; CDR3aa: CASSLLSPEETQYF
abundance: -; d_gene: -; j_gene: TRBJ2-3; v_gene: TRBV21-1; CDR3nt: TGTGCCAGCAGCAAACGGGGGGGCAGGGATACGCAGTATTTT; CDR3aa: CASSKRGGRDTQYF
abundance: once; d_gene: TRBD1; j_gene: TRBJ2-1; v_gene: TRBV9; CDR3nt: TGTGCCAGCAGCGCCCGGGACAGGCATTACAATGAGCAGTTCTTC; CDR3aa: CASSARDRHYNEQFF
abundance: -; d_gene: -; j_gene: TRBJ1-2; v_gene: TRBV2; CDR3nt: TGTGCCAGCAAAGGTTGGAACTATGGCTACACCTTC; CDR3aa: CASKGWNYGYTF
abundance: -; d_gene: -; j_gene: TRBJ2-1; v_gene: TRBV18; CDR3nt: TGTGCCAGCTCACCGGGGACCGACTACAATGAGCAGTTCTTC; CDR3aa: CASSPGTDYNEQFF
abundance: -; d_gene: -; j_gene: TRBJ2-7; v_gene: TRBV2; CDR3nt: TGTGCCAGCAGAGCGACAGAGGTCCACGAGCAGTACTTC; CDR3aa: CASRATEVHEQYF
abundance: -; d_gene: TRBD2; j_gene: TRBJ2-3; v_gene: TRBV7-8; CDR3nt: TGTGCCAGCACCCTTAGAGCGGGACTAGCGGGTTCTAGCACAGATACGCAGTATTTT; CDR3aa: CASTLRAGLAGSSTDTQYF
abundance: -; d_gene: -; j_gene: TRBJ2-5; v_gene: TRBV18; CDR3nt: TGTGCCACCTCCCAAGAGACCCAGTACTTC; CDR3aa: CATSQETQYF
abundance: -; d_gene: TRBD1; j_gene: TRBJ2-6; v_gene: TRBV18; CDR3nt: TGTGCCAGCTCACAAGCACAGGGGGCTTCTGGGGCCAACGTCCTGACTTTC; CDR3aa: CASSQAQGASGANVLTF
abundance: -; d_gene: -; j_gene: TRBJ2-7; v_gene: TRBV18; CDR3nt: TGTGCCAGCTCACCAACACTGTACGAGCAGTACTTC; CDR3aa: CASSPTLYEQYF